One sample yielded the 16 T cell receptor beta chains listed below, sequenced in a study of PD-1 blockade in classical Hodgkin lymphoma. Assay: immunoSEQ multiplex PCR; the TCRdb copy retains only in-frame clones and omits some. Of fewer than 40,000 clones in the sample, 90% to 95% were seen once. Time point described: newly diagnosed, previously untreated cHL patient sample. Sequenced material: peripheral blood mononuclear cells (PBMCs). These TCRs come from a human donor with classical Hodgkin lymphoma.

The chain couples TRBV5-1 to TRBJ1-2, with a weak D call TRBD1 (6 bases). This CDR3 contains 13 residues. Germline-derived CDR1 and CDR2 are SGHRS and YFSETQ. V was shortened by 0 bases and J by 6 bases, with 9 bases between the two germline ends. The chain's CDR3 is CASSLEGGNGYTF. Here the CDR3 DNA reads TGCGCCAGCAGCTTGGAAGGGGGTAATGGCTACACCTTC.

DNA for the CDR3: TGTGCCAGCAACCCAGGCTCGGGACGGGGCCTAGGGCAGTACTTC. This codes for CASNPGSGRGLGQYF. The V gene is TRBV2, the J gene TRBJ2-7; TRBD1 or TRBD2 may be the D gene (5 bases each). V dropped 7 bases and J dropped 9 bases, with 25 bases sitting between them. Per germline, CDR1 SNHLY and CDR2 FYNNEI. This CDR3 region has 15 residues.

The gene calls are TRBV2 and TRBJ1-1; 10 positions agree with TRBD1. CDR3 length equals 15 residues. V lost 7 bases and J lost 6; bases outside the gene matches: 11. Germline-derived CDR1 and CDR2 are SNHLY and FYNNEI. The CDR3 spells CASNNPTGGMAEAFF. The CDR3 coding sequence is TGTGCCAGCAATAACCCGACAGGGGGCATGGCTGAAGCTTTCTTT.

Only one count was recorded for this clone. The V and J genes are TRBV6-1 and TRBJ1-6; D uncertain. The V end was cut by 1 base, the J end by 11 bases, with 12 bases between. Germline CDR1 is MNHNS and CDR2 is SASEGT. CDR3 length: 14 amino acids. CDR3: CASSEERILTPLHF. The CDR3 DNA reads TGTGCCAGCAGTGAAGAGAGAATTTTAACACCCCTCCACTTT.

The chain has TRBV5-1 and TRBJ2-1; 7 bases line up with TRBD1. V dropped 4 bases and J dropped 2; count of bases not matched to a gene: 6. Germline lookup yields CDR1 SGHRS and CDR2 YFSETQ. The CDR3 runs 15 residues. The chain's CDR3 is CASSMGQIPYNEQFF. The CDR3 region has the DNA TGCGCCAGCAGCATGGGACAGATACCCTACAATGAGCAGTTCTTC. Looking up the rest from reference TRBV5-1 and TRBJ2-1 gives the full variable domain: KAGVTQTPRYLIKTRGQQVTLSCSPISGHRSVSWYQQTPGQGLQFLFEYFSETQRNKGNFPGRFSGRQFSNSRSEMNVSTLELGDSALYLCASSMGQIPYNEQFFGPGTRLTVL.

V is TRBV28 and J is TRBJ1-4; 9 bases agree with TRBD1. Germline V gene data show CDR1 as MDHEN and CDR2 as SYDVKM. This CDR3 is 15 amino acids long. V dropped 8 bases and J dropped 10; count of bases not matched to a gene: 14. The CDR3 sequence is CASGHGQGFSLKLFF. The DNA of the CDR3 is TGTGCCAGCGGACACGGACAGGGGTTTTCTTTAAAACTGTTTTTT. Drawing the rest from reference TRBV28 and TRBJ1-4, the complete variable domain is DVKVTQSSRYLVKRTGEKVFLECVQDMDHENMFWYRQDPGLGLRLIYFSYDVKMKEKGDIPEGYSVSREKKERFSLILESASTNQTSMYLCASGHGQGFSLKLFFGSGTQLSVL.

The chain uses TRBV18 and TRBJ1-3, with D maybe TRBD1 (5 bases). This CDR3 contains 18 residues. V dropped 6 bases and J dropped 0 bases, with 21 bases sitting between them. In germline, CDR1 is KGHSH, CDR2 LQKENI. DNA of the CDR3: TGTGCCAGCTCCCCTACTGAGCAGACAGAAATCTCTGGAAACACCATATATTTT. It specifies CASSPTEQTEISGNTIYF.

This clone was picked up one time. The V and J genes are TRBV6-1 and TRBJ1-6, with D possibly matching TRBD1 (5 bases). V lost 6 bases to trimming and J lost 9 bases, with 15 bases between them. The CDR3 runs to 14 residues. Germline CDR1 reads MNHNS; CDR2 reads SASEGT. CDR3 sequence (DNA): TGTGCCAGCAGCCAGGGTGCAGGGAGTTCACCCCTCCACTTT. This sequence encodes CASSQGAGSSPLHF.

The V call is TRBV13, the J call TRBJ2-1, with TRBD1 matching 7 bases. In germline, CDR1 is PRHDT, CDR2 FYEKMQ (reference sequence). V dropped 4 bases and J dropped 9; count of bases not matched to a gene: 15. The CDR3 sequence is 16 residues long. The chain's CDR3 is CASSYNLPNRGSEQFF. The CDR3, as DNA: TGTGCCAGCAGCTATAACTTACCGAACAGGGGCAGTGAGCAGTTCTTC.

This chain links TRBV18 with TRBJ1-4; tentatively, D is TRBD1 (6 bases). V lost 3 bases to trimming and J lost 8 bases, with 16 bases between them. CDR1 is KGHSH and CDR2 is LQKENI in the germline V gene. This CDR3 is 15 amino acids long. The CDR3 nucleotides read TGTGCCAGCTCACCCACCCCCCAGGGGAACGAAAAACTGTTTTTT. Translation gives CASSPTPQGNEKLFF. The full variable domain, in which reference TRBV18 and TRBJ1-4 provide the parts outside the CDR3, is NAGVMQNPRHLVRRRGQEARLRCSPMKGHSHVYWYRQLPEEGLKFMVYLQKENIIDESGMPKERFSAEFPKEGPSILRIQQVVRGDSAAYFCASSPTPQGNEKLFFGSGTQLSVL.

This chain links TRBV19 with TRBJ2-3, with a tentative D call TRBD2 (5 bases). The CDR3 sequence is 15 residues long. Germline CDR1 is LNHDA and CDR2 is SQIVND (reference sequence). Trimming removed 3 bases at V and 0 bases at J, with 10 bases between. CDR3 coding DNA: TGTGCCAGTAGTATCGCCCGGGGTAGCACAGATACGCAGTATTTT. Protein sequence: CASSIARGSTDTQYF.

The V gene is TRBV2, the J gene TRBJ2-7, with D possibly matching TRBD1 (6 bases). V shed 6 bases and J shed 1 base, with 13 bases lying between them. CDR3 length: 14 residues. The germline CDR1 and CDR2 sequences are SNHLY and FYNNEI. CDR3 in DNA: TGTGCCAGCAGAGGGACACTTGGTTCCTACGAGCAGTACTTC. Translated, it gives CASRGTLGSYEQYF.

The chain recombines TRBV7-9 with TRBJ2-1; the D call may be TRBD1 or TRBD2 (8 bases each). The ends were cut back, 5 bases at V and 9 bases at J, with 23 bases in the middle. This CDR3 has 16 residues. Germline V lookup: CDR1 SEHNR, CDR2 FQNEAQ (reference sequence). This CDR3 is CASSPPGTGRGGEQFF. In DNA, the CDR3 is TGTGCCAGCAGCCCACCTGGGACAGGCCGGGGGGGTGAGCAGTTCTTC.

The chain joins TRBV5-1 to TRBJ1-2, with TRBD1 matching over 7 bases. V shed 4 bases, J shed 9 bases, and the junction held 6 bases outside the gene matches. The germline gives CDR1 SGHRS, CDR2 YFSETQ. This CDR3 region has 12 residues. CDR3 residues: CASSPDRDSYTF. CDR3 sequence (DNA): TGCGCCAGCAGCCCAGACAGGGACAGCTACACCTTC.

The rearrangement links TRBV18 to TRBJ1-2; no firm D call. V lost 3 bases to trimming and J lost 4 bases, with 9 bases between them. The CDR3 contains 13 residues. Germline CDR1 and CDR2: KGHSH and LQKENI. CDR3 residues: CASSPDNGYGYTF. The CDR3 DNA is TGTGCCAGCTCACCTGACAACGGCTATGGCTACACCTTC.

As regards this clone: At one of its ends the junction is not consistent with the germline gene, which may arise from a read error. The rearrangement joins TRBV7-7 to TRBJ2-5; 12 nucleotides line up with TRBD2. The CDR3 contains 14 residues. Germline lookup yields CDR1 SSHAT and CDR2 FNYEAQ (reference sequence). The CDR3 sequence: CASSPGTSGETQYF. The CDR3 bases are TGTGCTAGCAGCCCAGGGACTAGCGGGGAGACCCAGTACTTC.